The entry below gives a single T cell receptor (beta chain) sequence along with its context. This clonotype was seen ten or more times. Its antigen has not been determined. No qualities accompany the bases; no much larger clone lies one base away. This sample's treatment or condition label indicates: allogeneic hematopoietic cell transplantation with graft depleted of TCRalphabeta T cells and CD19 B cells. Transplant recipients were children who received TCRalphabeta/CD19-depleted allogeneic hematopoietic cell grafts. Library preparation used PCR. For sequencing, an Illumina HiSeq 2500 was employed. TCR libraries were prepared with molecular barcoding, using unique molecular identifiers to normalize TCRbeta repertoire quantification. TCRdb took the public reads, trimmed them with fastp at Q25, ran MiXCR for clone calling and kept in-frame beta chains. One record per CDR3 amino acid sequence lists the most common genes and DNA. A total of about 6,500 distinct CDR3 sequences appear in this sample, about 10% of them only once. Together, the top ten hold 22% of the sample.

This entry comes from a study of T-cell reconstitution after alpha-beta-depleted transplantation in children (dated by TCRdb to the mid-2010s). In the study overall: Using TCR repertoire profiling, the study quantitatively followed how T-cell immune reconstitution unfolded in children after TCRalphabeta/CD19-depleted allogeneic hematopoietic cell transplantation. Summary of the overall study and its limitations: In some patients, high TCRbeta diversity at day 60 was attributed to recipient T cells and intrathymic progenitors that had survived conditioning. Hyperexpanded clone frequencies declined over subsequent months; after one year, T-cell counts and TCRbeta diversity were mostly attributed to newly produced T cells. The apparently early recovery of alphabetaT-cell counts about two months after transplant reportedly depended on only several hundred rapidly expanded clones that came from non-depleted graft cells.

The V end loses 1 base and the J end loses 7 bases, and a stretch of 13 bases separates them. In the germline V gene, CDR1 corresponds to SGHTA and CDR2 to FQGNSA. Spanning cysteine to phenylalanine, the CDR3 consists of 14 amino acids. Only the CDR3 DNA stays, 42 bases, in frame from base 1. This material consisted of PBMCs, mostly from graft donor cells, taken 180 days after TCRalphabeta/CD19-depleted stem cell transplant. The TCR was taken from a child in the first two years of life who had a stem cell transplant for acute myeloid leukemia, so the T cells may come from the graft donor. In this chain, TRBV7-2 is recombined with TRBJ2-5; 6 matching bases give a weak D call of TRBD2. The CDR3 protein is CASSLVLAEGTQYF. The sequence in DNA is TGTGCCAGCAGCTTAGTACTAGCCGAAGGGACCCAGTACTTC.